These 21 T cell receptor beta chains were all obtained from the same sample, sequenced in a study of patients and donors after allogeneic stem cell transplantation. TCRdb passed the RT-PCR reads through MiXCR, listing each CDR3 protein once. The repertoire has more than 850,000 distinct CDR3 sequences, under 20% of them found once; the top ten carry around 5.5%. Input material: blood, either unsorted or a sorted T cell fraction (not recorded which). Every receptor here comes from a human donor who was either an allogeneic HSCT recipient or a stem cell or donor lymphocyte infusion donor (not recorded which). It is not recorded whose cells these are; they may come from a transplant donor.

The chain combines TRBV4-3 with TRBJ2-5; D remains ambiguous. The CDR3 sequence is 14 residues long. Germline values: CDR1 LGHNA, CDR2 YSLEER. Deletions cut 1 base from V and 0 bases from J, with 6 bases between. The CDR3 sequence is CASSQGRNQETQYF. The CDR3 DNA reads TGCGCCAGCAGCCAAGGGCGGAACCAAGAGACCCAGTACTTC.

This clonotype showed up just a few times. The rearrangement uses TRBV20-1 and TRBJ2-1; 9 bases match TRBD2. The CDR3 consists of 13 residues. J gave up 7 bases and V 3 bases, and 4 bases lay outside the gene matches. The germline V gene has CDR1 DFQATT and CDR2 SNEGSKA (reference sequence). CDR3 in DNA: TGCAGTGCTAGGCCTAGCGGGACGAATGAGCAGTTCTTC. Amino acids: CSARPSGTNEQFF.

This clonotype was seen a handful of times. The V gene is TRBV4-1, the J gene TRBJ1-3; 9 nucleotides align to TRBD1. The ends lost 6 bases at V and 2 bases at J; junction bases unmatched: 5. The CDR3 is made up of 15 amino acids. CDR1 MGHRA and CDR2 YSYEKL come from the germline V gene. The CDR3: CASRQGQGAGNTIYF. As DNA, the CDR3 is TGCGCCAGCAGGCAGGGACAGGGTGCTGGAAACACCATATATTTT.

V gene TRBV11-2 combines with J gene TRBJ2-3; D remains ambiguous. V was shortened by 5 bases and J by 9 bases, with 15 bases between the two germline ends. From germline, CDR1 is SGHAT and CDR2 FQNNGV. The CDR3 runs 13 residues. The CDR3, as DNA: TGTGCCAGCAGCCGTCTGGCGGCGAAGACGCAGTATTTT. This codes for CASSRLAAKTQYF.

The V call is TRBV24-1, the J call TRBJ1-5; 10 bases fit TRBD1. This CDR3 is built from 17 residues. Germline assignment: CDR1 KGHDR and CDR2 SFDVKD. The J segment lost 2 bases and the V segment lost 4 bases, leaving 7 bases of the junction unmatched. The CDR3 DNA sequence: TGTGCCACCAGTGACGACAGGGGGCAAGAGGGCAATCAGCCCCAGCATTTT. This gives the protein CATSDDRGQEGNQPQHF.

The chain recombines TRBV11-2 with TRBJ2-1, with D maybe TRBD2 (6 bases). CDR1 and CDR2 from the germline V gene are SGHAT and FQNNGV. V was clipped by 4 bases and J by 1 base, with 20 bases between them. The CDR3 loop spans 18 amino acids. The CDR3 spells CASSSNPPGLDSYNEQFF. As DNA, the CDR3 is TGTGCCAGCAGCTCCAATCCCCCGGGACTGGATTCCTACAATGAGCAGTTCTTC.

The chain combines TRBV27 with TRBJ2-7, with TRBD1 identical over 9 bases. V was pared by 5 bases and J by 2 bases, with 4 bases of the junction left unmatched. The CDR3 sequence is 14 residues long. Germline lookup yields CDR1 MNHEY and CDR2 SMNVEV (reference sequence). The CDR3 DNA sequence: TGTGCCAGCAGTGCCTACAGGGGGCCCTACGAGCAGTACTTC. Protein product: CASSAYRGPYEQYF.

The chain uses TRBV7-9 and TRBJ2-2, with D perhaps TRBD2 (6 bases). Germline V gene lookup returns CDR1 SEHNR and CDR2 FQNEAQ (reference sequence). CDR3 length equals 17 residues. The V end was cut by 5 bases, the J end by 2 bases, with 18 bases between. The CDR3 protein is CASSPRRGGVNTGELFF. CDR3 bases: TGTGCCAGCAGCCCCAGGCGGGGCGGGGTCAACACCGGGGAGCTGTTTTTT.

The genes are TRBV19 and TRBJ2-5, with 7 bases lining up with TRBD1. Germline V gene sequence: CDR1 LNHDA, CDR2 SQIVND (reference sequence). The CDR3 is 15 amino acids. V gave up 2 bases and J gave up 5 bases; unmatched junction bases: 8. DNA for the CDR3: TGTGCCAGTAGTATAAGACAGGGCCAGCGGGAGACCCAGTACTTC. Amino acids: CASSIRQGQRETQYF.

The chain has TRBV25-1 and TRBJ1-2; no definite D call. Germline-derived CDR1 and CDR2 are MGHDK and SYGVNS. CDR3 length equals 16 residues. The ends were cut back, 1 base at V and 0 bases at J, with 12 bases in the middle. CDR3 amino acids: CASSESVQTTNYGYTF. The CDR3 region has the DNA TGTGCCAGCAGTGAATCGGTCCAGACCACTAACTATGGCTACACCTTC.

The chain carries TRBV19 and TRBJ2-5; D gene unclear. This CDR3 is built from 13 residues. Trimming pared 6 bases from V and 5 bases from J, leaving 13 bases between. Germline V gene lookup returns CDR1 LNHDA and CDR2 SQIVND (reference sequence). CDR3 sequence: CASRPGPSETQYF. CDR3 nucleotide sequence: TGTGCCAGTAGACCAGGACCCTCGGAGACCCAGTACTTC. Using reference TRBV19 and TRBJ2-5 for the parts outside the CDR3, the full variable domain is DGGITQSPKYLFRKEGQNVTLSCEQNLNHDAMYWYRQDPGQGLRLIYYSQIVNDFQKGDIAEGYSVSREKKESFPLTVTSAQKNPTAFYLCASRPGPSETQYFGPGTRLLVL.

This clonotype was detected only a few times. The genes are TRBV12-3 or TRBV12-4 and TRBJ1-6; D gene uncertain. The length of the CDR3 is 13 residues. The germline V and J ends were trimmed by 1 base and 8 bases, with 6 bases remaining between them. In DNA form, the CDR3 reads TGTGCCAGCAGTTTAGGCGGTTATTCACCCCTCCACTTT. It specifies CASSLGGYSPLHF.

Notes on this clonotype: A much larger clone lies one base from this, so it may be a read error. V usage is TRBV5-1 and J usage is TRBJ1-5, with D hard to call. Deletions cut 4 bases from V and 5 bases from J, with 16 bases between. Germline CDR1 is SGHRS and CDR2 is YFSETQ. This CDR3 has 15 residues. This chain's CDR3 is CASSRRGGEDQPQHF. CDR3 DNA sequence: TGCGCCAGCAGCAGGAGAGGAGGAGAGGATCAGCCCCAGCATTTT.

Only a few counts were recorded for this clonotype. The rearrangement uses TRBV11-1 and TRBJ2-1, with TRBD2 as a possible D gene (5 bases). The length of the CDR3 is 19 residues. CDR1 SGHAT and CDR2 FQDESV come from the germline V gene (reference sequence). Between the trimmed V and J ends, which lost 2 bases and 2 bases, there was a span of 22 bases. CDR3 amino acids: CASSLRSSRDLGAYNEQFF. In nucleotides, the CDR3 is TGTGCCAGCAGCTTAAGGTCTAGCCGAGACCTGGGCGCCTACAATGAGCAGTTCTTC.

This clonotype was counted only a few times. The gene calls are TRBV12-3 or TRBV12-4 and TRBJ2-6; D call uncertain. The CDR3 extends over 13 amino acids. V was cut by 7 bases and J by 3 bases, with 7 bases left in between. Here the CDR3 reads CASTTLGANVLTF. The CDR3 bases are TGTGCCAGCACCACACTTGGGGCCAACGTCCTGACTTTC.

This clonotype showed up just a few times. The CDR3 sequence is CSARGLAGGPWDIQYF. The CDR3 nucleotides read TGCAGTGCTAGAGGACTAGCGGGAGGGCCGTGGGACATTCAGTACTTC. This chain joins TRBV20-1 and TRBJ2-4; 14 nucleotides line up with TRBD2. CDR3 size: 16 residues. V was clipped by 1 base and J by 8 bases; unmatched bases: 7. Germline V gives CDR1 DFQATT, CDR2 SNEGSKA (reference sequence).

This clonotype came up many times. This chain links TRBV5-5 with TRBJ2-7; no firm D call. Germline loops: CDR1 SGHKS, CDR2 YYEKEE (reference sequence). Trimming removed 1 base from V and 3 bases from J, with 8 bases in between. The CDR3 is made up of 13 amino acids. CDR3 in amino acids: CASSLLGIYEQYF. The CDR3 coding sequence is TGTGCCAGCAGCTTGCTAGGGATCTACGAGCAGTACTTC.

This clonotype has more than one count but fewer than ten. DNA of the CDR3: TGCAGCCTTAGGACTAGCGGATGGGCACACACCGGGGAGCTGTTTTTT. Translating gives CSLRTSGWAHTGELFF. This chain links TRBV29-1 with TRBJ2-2; 10 positions agree with TRBD2. CDR1 and CDR2 from the germline V gene are SQVTM and ANQGSEA. CDR3 length: 16 amino acids. V shed 8 bases, J shed 3 bases, and the junction held 12 bases outside the gene matches.

As DNA, the CDR3 is TGTGCCAGCAGGGTGGGACAGGCATCGAACACTGAAGCTTTCTTT. This translates into CASRVGQASNTEAFF. The chain uses TRBV3-1 and TRBJ1-1, with TRBD1 matching over 8 bases. This CDR3 spans 15 amino acids. Per germline, CDR1 LGHDT and CDR2 YNNKEL (reference sequence). Trimming at V came to 6 bases and at J to 1 base, leaving 7 bases not matched to a gene. Full variable domain (outside the CDR3, taken from reference TRBV3-1 and TRBJ1-1): DTAVSQTPKYLVTQMGNDKSIKCEQNLGHDTMYWYKQDSKKFLKIMFSYNNKELIINETVPNRFSPKSPDKAHLNLHINSLELGDSAVYFCASRVGQASNTEAFFGQGTRLTVV.

The V call is TRBV5-8, the J call TRBJ1-1; 7 bases align to TRBD1. CDR1 is SGHTS, CDR2 YDEGEE, per germline. After removal of 4 bases from V and 1 base from J, the junction contained 13 bases not matched to a gene. The CDR3 sequence is 17 residues long. Here the CDR3 DNA reads TGTGCCAGCAGCCCGCTAAACAGGGGTTTGGGGAACACTGAAGCTTTCTTT. It is translated as CASSPLNRGLGNTEAFF.

The chain joins TRBV5-5 to TRBJ2-6, with TRBD1 as a possible D gene (5 bases). V shed 3 bases and J shed 4 bases, with 11 bases lying between them. CDR1 is SGHKS, CDR2 YYEKEE, per germline (reference sequence). The CDR3 length is 15 residues. The chain's CDR3 is CASSSTVPGANVLTF. For the CDR3, the DNA is TGTGCCAGCAGCTCGACAGTTCCGGGGGCCAACGTCCTGACTTTC. Complete variable domain (other parts from reference TRBV5-5 and TRBJ2-6): DAGVTQSPTHLIKTRGQQVTLRCSPISGHKSVSWYQQVLGQGPQFIFQYYEKEERGRGNFPDRFSARQFPNYSSELNVNALLLGDSALYLCASSSTVPGANVLTFGAGSRLTVL.